This TCR beta chain stems from a study of shared clonotypes between healthy human individuals. The healthy adult donors were HIV-negative and reported no recent acute infections or vaccinations. The authors' processing: For the immunoSEQ data, sequences were junction-only without quality scores, so filtering differed. Assay: immunoSEQ multiplex PCR; the TCRdb copy retains only in-frame clones and omits some. That table gives V, J and clone size, and the DNA gave D and trimming. The table has about 2 million clones, approximately 95% seen once. This TCR came from a man aged 18 to 30 in good health. Source material: naive CD4+ T cells sorted from blood. Specified subset: CD45RA+ positively selected.

In DNA form, the CDR3 reads TGTGCCAGCAGTTTTTCGGGCGGGACTGAAGCTTTCTTT. Translation gives CASSFSGGTEAFF. This sequence joins TRBV6-1 and TRBJ1-1; D is unclear. The CDR3 loop spans 13 amino acids. The germline CDR1 and CDR2 sequences are MNHNS and SASEGT. V lost 5 bases and J lost 5, with 12 bases in between.